The sample holds one count of the clone carrying this T cell receptor (beta chain). Its cognate antigen is unknown. MiXCR was run by TCRdb on the reads, yielding one entry per CDR3 protein. The data hold approximately 500,000 distinct CDR3 sequences, with 15% to 20% observed a single time. The data stem from a study of T cell repertoires in cytomegalovirus infection. The study's findings and limits: The cumulative frequency of public TCR beta families identified carriers of CMV plus the relevant HLA. The ex vivo response was dominated by HLA-C-restricted CMV-specific TCR beta clonotypes.

CDR3 length: 16 residues. Germline values: CDR1 LNHNV, CDR2 YYDKDF (reference sequence). The V and J ends lost 5 bases and 2 bases, in that order; junction bases with no gene match: 8. The TCR sequence derives from a human donor in good health (CMV status not recorded). Some clones in this sample may be carry-over from other donors' samples. The V and J genes are TRBV15 and TRBJ2-7, with TRBD1 matching 11 bases. Material: CD8+ T cells from PBMCs. The chain's CDR3 is CATSARPGQGAYEQYF. For the CDR3, the DNA is TGTGCCACCAGCGCCAGACCGGGACAGGGGGCCTACGAGCAGTACTTC.